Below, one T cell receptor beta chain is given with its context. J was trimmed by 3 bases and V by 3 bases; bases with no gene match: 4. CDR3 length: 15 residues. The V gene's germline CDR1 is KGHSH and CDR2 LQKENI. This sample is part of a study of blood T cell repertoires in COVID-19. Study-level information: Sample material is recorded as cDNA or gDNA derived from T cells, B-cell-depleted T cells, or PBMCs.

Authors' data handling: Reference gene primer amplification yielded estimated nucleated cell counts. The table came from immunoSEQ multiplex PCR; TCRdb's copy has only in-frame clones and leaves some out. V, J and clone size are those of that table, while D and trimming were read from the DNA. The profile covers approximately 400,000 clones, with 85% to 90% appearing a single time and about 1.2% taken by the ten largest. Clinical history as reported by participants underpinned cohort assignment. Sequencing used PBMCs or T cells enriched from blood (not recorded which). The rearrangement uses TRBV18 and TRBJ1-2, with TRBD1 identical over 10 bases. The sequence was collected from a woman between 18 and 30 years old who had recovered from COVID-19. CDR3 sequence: CASSPRQGADYGYTF. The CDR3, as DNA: TGTGCCAGCTCACCCCGACAGGGGGCTGACTATGGCTACACCTTC.